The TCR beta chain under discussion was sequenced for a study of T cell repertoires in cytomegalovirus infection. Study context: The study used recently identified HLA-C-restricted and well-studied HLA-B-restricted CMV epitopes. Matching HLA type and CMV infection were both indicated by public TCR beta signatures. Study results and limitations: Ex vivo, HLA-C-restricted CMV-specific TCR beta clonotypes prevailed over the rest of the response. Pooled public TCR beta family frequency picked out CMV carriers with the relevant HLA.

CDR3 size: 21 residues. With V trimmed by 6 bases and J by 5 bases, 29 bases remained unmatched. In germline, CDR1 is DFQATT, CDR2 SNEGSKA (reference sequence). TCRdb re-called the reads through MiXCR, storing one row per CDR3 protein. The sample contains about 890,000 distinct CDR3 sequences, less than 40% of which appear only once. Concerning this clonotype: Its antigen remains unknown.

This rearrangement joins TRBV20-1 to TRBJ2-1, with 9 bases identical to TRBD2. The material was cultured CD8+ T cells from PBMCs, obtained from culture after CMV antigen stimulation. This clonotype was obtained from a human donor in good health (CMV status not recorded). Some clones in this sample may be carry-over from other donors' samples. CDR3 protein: CSAKPAKLEVAGEPFDNEQFF. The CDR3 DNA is TGCAGTGCCAAGCCGGCAAAACTAGAGGTAGCGGGGGAGCCGTTTGACAATGAGCAGTTCTTC.